A single sample gave rise to the 12 T cell receptor beta chains below, sequenced in a study of T cells after yellow fever vaccination. TCRdb reprocessed the 5' RACE reads via MiXCR and lists one record per CDR3 protein. The sample includes about 73,000 distinct CDR3 sequences, approximately 7.5% of them seen just once. The input for sequencing was CD8+ T cells sorted from PBMCs, taken on the day of the yellow fever booster vaccination. These receptors were collected from a man aged 25 to 40 who received the YFV17D yellow fever vaccine.

This clonotype was detected ten times or more. The V call is TRBV6-1, the J call TRBJ1-1, with D possibly TRBD1 on 5 matching bases. This CDR3 comprises 14 residues. CDR1 and CDR2 from the germline V gene are MNHNS and SASEGT. V lost 5 bases, J lost 4 bases, and 14 bases lay in between. The CDR3: CASSQQEVVTEAFF. As DNA, the CDR3 is TGTGCCAGCAGTCAACAGGAGGTGGTCACTGAAGCTTTCTTT.

This clonotype has just a few counts. The chain uses TRBV29-1 and TRBJ2-2, with 7 positions matching TRBD1. The germline gives CDR1 SQVTM, CDR2 ANQGSEA. The trim removed 6 bases at V and 5 bases at J, leaving 6 bases unmatched. The CDR3 extends over 13 amino acids. CDR3 residues: CSVGQARTGELFF. CDR3 nucleotide sequence: TGCAGCGTAGGACAGGCAAGGACCGGGGAGCTGTTTTTT.

The table lists this clonotype with many counts. The V and J genes are TRBV7-8 and TRBJ2-5; 9 bases line up with TRBD2. The CDR3 consists of 17 residues. With V trimmed by 5 bases and J by 3 bases, 13 bases remained unmatched. The germline CDR1 and CDR2 sequences are SGHVS and FQNEAQ. The CDR3 DNA follows: TGTGCCAGCAGCGACGTGGTGGTGCTAGCGGGAAAAGAGACCCAGTACTTC. It encodes CASSDVVVLAGKETQYF.

This chain uses TRBV4-3 with TRBJ2-7, with a tentative D call TRBD2 (5 bases). The germline V gene encodes CDR1 LGHNA and CDR2 YSLEER. V lost 0 bases to trimming and J lost 4 bases, with 10 bases between them. The CDR3 contains 14 residues. The CDR3 sequence: CASSQDSRGYEQYF. Here the CDR3 DNA reads TGCGCCAGCAGCCAAGACAGTCGAGGGTACGAGCAGTACTTC.

The chain carries TRBV6-6 and TRBJ2-2; no clear D. Germline CDR1 MNHNY, CDR2 SVGAGI (reference sequence). The CDR3 extends over 11 amino acids. Trimming removed 6 bases from V and 7 bases from J, with 6 bases in between. The CDR3 here is CASRLNGELFF. The DNA of the CDR3 is TGTGCCAGCAGACTAAACGGGGAGCTGTTTTTT.

This clonotype showed up just a few times. This chain links TRBV7-2 with TRBJ2-3; D is perhaps TRBD1 (6 bases). The CDR3 has 16 residues. CDR1 is SGHTA, CDR2 FQGNSA, per germline. Trimming cost V 5 bases and J 4 bases, with 19 bases left between them. Here the CDR3 reads CASSDRQDRPSDTQYF. The CDR3, as DNA: TGTGCCAGCAGCGACAGACAGGACCGCCCCTCAGATACGCAGTATTTT.

Regarding this clonotype: Just one base apart from a much larger clone, this may be a read error. The chain uses TRBV29-1 and TRBJ2-4; a possible D gene is TRBD1 (6 bases). Germline CDR1 reads SQVTM; CDR2 reads ANQGSEA. The CDR3 is 15 residues long. Trimming stripped 4 bases from V and 8 bases from J, with 21 bases between. The CDR3 DNA reads as TGCAGCGTTGGACCGGGACATGGGCTGGCGGACATTCAGTACTTC. This encodes CSVGPGHGLADIQYF.

The V call is TRBV4-3, the J call TRBJ2-1; D is perhaps TRBD2 (5 bases). Per the germline V gene, CDR1 is LGHNA and CDR2 is YSLEER. V was trimmed by 4 bases and J by 8 bases, leaving 12 bases between them. There are 13 residues in the CDR3. The CDR3 is CASSPYPRDEQFF. CDR3 sequence (DNA): TGCGCCAGCAGCCCCTACCCGCGGGATGAGCAGTTCTTC.

This clonotype has a count of ten or more. The chain employs TRBV7-6 and TRBJ2-7; TRBD2 is a possible D gene (6 bases). Germline loops: CDR1 SGHVS, CDR2 FNYEAQ. CDR3 length: 15 residues. The V end was cut by 1 base, the J end by 5 bases, with 15 bases between. This CDR3 reads CASSLGAGLAHEQYF. The CDR3 DNA follows: TGTGCCAGCAGCTTAGGGGCGGGGCTAGCCCACGAGCAGTACTTC.

This clonotype was seen a handful of times. The rearrangement joins TRBV5-1 to TRBJ2-1; TRBD1 might be the D (8 bases). Trimming took off 6 bases at V and 2 bases at J, with 18 bases between the two ends. This CDR3 comprises 16 residues. The V gene's germline CDR1 is SGHRS and CDR2 YFSETQ. Written as DNA, the CDR3 is TGCGCCAGCAACGTCGGAACAGGGGGGGCCTACAATGAGCAGTTCTTC. Residues: CASNVGTGGAYNEQFF.

This clonotype was observed many times. The chain couples TRBV4-2 to TRBJ1-2, with D possibly being TRBD1 (5 bases). Germline V gene sequence: CDR1 LGHNA, CDR2 YNFKEQ. V lost 6 bases to trimming and J lost 0 bases, with 11 bases between them. The CDR3 contains 14 residues. The chain's CDR3 is CASSPTGANYGYTF. The CDR3 nucleotides read TGTGCCAGCAGTCCGACGGGGGCTAACTATGGCTACACCTTC.

The chain joins TRBV6-2 or TRBV6-3 to TRBJ1-1; D gene uncertain. CDR3 length: 12 residues. Germline V gene lookup returns CDR1 MNHEY and CDR2 SVGEGT. Trimming removed 5 bases from V and 5 bases from J, with 9 bases in between. DNA of the CDR3: TGTGCCAGCAGTGATTTGGGTACTGAAGCTTTCTTT. This encodes CASSDLGTEAFF.